Each of the 27 T cell receptor beta chains below was sequenced from the same sample in a study of T cell responses to AZD1222 COVID-19 vaccine. Assay used: immunoSEQ multiplex PCR; TCRdb lists only in-frame clones, some missing. The data show 120,000 or so clones, approximately 90% seen once. Material: peripheral blood, obtained on day 0 of AZD1222 vaccination. The receptors shown here come from an adult in good health.

The V gene is TRBV6-1, the J gene TRBJ2-7; D is undetermined. The CDR3 totals 13 residues. Per germline, CDR1 MNHNS and CDR2 SASEGT. With 1 base removed from V and 4 bases from J, the gap between germline ends came to 8 bases. The CDR3 DNA is TGTGCCAGCAGTGAAGGTTGGGGATACGAGCAGTACTTC. Its protein is CASSEGWGYEQYF.

V is TRBV5-6 and J is TRBJ2-7; TRBD1 agrees at 11 bases. This CDR3 region has 14 residues. Trimming removed 3 bases from V and 3 bases from J; junction bases left unmatched: 2. The V gene's germline CDR1 is SGHDT and CDR2 YYEEEE. The CDR3 loop reads CASSWTGGVYEQYF. The CDR3, as DNA: TGTGCCAGCAGCTGGACAGGGGGCGTCTACGAGCAGTACTTC.

The rearrangement joins TRBV6-2 or TRBV6-3 to TRBJ2-3; perhaps TRBD2 as D (5 bases). The CDR3 consists of 14 residues. Germline CDR1 and CDR2: MNHEY and SVGEGT. The ends were cut back, 2 bases at V and 2 bases at J, with 8 bases in the middle. DNA of the CDR3: TGTGCCAGCAGTTACGTGGGAGACACAGATACGCAGTATTTT. This gives the protein CASSYVGDTDTQYF.

The chain couples TRBV6-1 to TRBJ1-2, with no clear D. Germline CDR1 reads MNHNS; CDR2 reads SASEGT. The CDR3 consists of 14 residues. Trimming stripped 2 bases from V and 8 bases from J, with 15 bases between. The CDR3 protein is CASSEPGSGGGYTF. The CDR3 DNA sequence: TGTGCCAGCAGTGAACCGGGATCCGGCGGCGGCTACACCTTC.

This clone was found once. The rearrangement uses TRBV6-5 and TRBJ2-4, with D unresolved. This CDR3 comprises 16 residues. V was cut by 2 bases and J by 0 bases, with 11 bases left in between. CDR1 and CDR2 (germline): MNHEY, SVGAGI. DNA for the CDR3: TGTGCCAGCAGTTACAGGCAGTCAATAGCCAAAAACATTCAGTACTTC. As protein: CASSYRQSIAKNIQYF.

The J gene is TRBJ2-1, the V gene TRBV28; 9 positions agree with TRBD2. The J segment lost 8 bases and the V segment lost 3 bases, leaving 17 bases of the junction unmatched. The CDR3 extends over 18 amino acids. Germline assignment: CDR1 MDHEN and CDR2 SYDVKM. CDR3 amino acids: CASSLPGKAGGRSDEQFF. CDR3 in DNA: TGTGCCAGCAGTTTGCCCGGTAAAGCGGGAGGCCGCTCTGATGAGCAGTTCTTC. The variable domain in full, completed from reference TRBV28 and TRBJ2-1, reads DVKVTQSSRYLVKRTGEKVFLECVQDMDHENMFWYRQDPGLGLRLIYFSYDVKMKEKGDIPEGYSVSREKKERFSLILESASTNQTSMYLCASSLPGKAGGRSDEQFFGPGTRLTVL.

V gene TRBV5-1 combines with J gene TRBJ1-1, with 9 bases fitting TRBD1. The CDR3 runs to 15 residues. The germline gives CDR1 SGHRS, CDR2 YFSETQ. The ends lost 0 bases at V and 4 bases at J; junction bases unmatched: 4. The CDR3 DNA reads TGCGCCAGCAGCTTGGCCGGGACAGGGTTCACTGAAGCTTTCTTT. This gives the protein CASSLAGTGFTEAFF. The variable domain in full, with the rest retrieved from reference TRBV5-1 and TRBJ1-1, is KAGVTQTPRYLIKTRGQQVTLSCSPISGHRSVSWYQQTPGQGLQFLFEYFSETQRNKGNFPGRFSGRQFSNSRSEMNVSTLELGDSALYLCASSLAGTGFTEAFFGQGTRLTVV.

The rearrangement uses TRBV6-1 and TRBJ2-1, with D possibly matching TRBD2 (5 bases). CDR1 and CDR2 from the germline V gene are MNHNS and SASEGT. The CDR3 sequence is 16 residues long. V was clipped by 6 bases and J by 7 bases, with 22 bases between them. CDR3 nucleotides: TGTGCCAGCAGGGAAAACATGTGGGAGTTGAGGAATGAGCAGTTCTTC. It translates to CASRENMWELRNEQFF.

The rearrangement joins TRBV6-5 to TRBJ1-5; D remains unclear. CDR3 length: 15 amino acids. Germline V lookup: CDR1 MNHEY, CDR2 SVGAGI. V shed 6 bases and J shed 3 bases, with 15 bases lying between them. The CDR3 coding sequence is TGTGCCAGCAGATCCGGACTGAGACCCAATCAGCCCCAGCATTTT. Protein product: CASRSGLRPNQPQHF.

The rearrangement uses TRBV20-1 and TRBJ2-1, with 10 bases identical to TRBD2. This CDR3 is 14 amino acids long. V lost 3 bases to trimming and J lost 8 bases; unmatched junction nucleotides: 7. In germline, CDR1 is DFQATT, CDR2 SNEGSKA (reference sequence). The CDR3 DNA follows: TGCAGTGCTAGTGCCAGCGGGAGGGCCCATGAGCAGTTCTTC. Residues: CSASASGRAHEQFF.

This chain links TRBV6-5 with TRBJ1-1; TRBD1 matches 9 bases. This CDR3 is built from 14 residues. V dropped 5 bases and J dropped 5; count of bases not matched to a gene: 6. Germline V lookup: CDR1 MNHEY, CDR2 SVGAGI. The DNA for the CDR3 is TGTGCCAGCAGTCGCGGGACAGGGAGGACTGAAGCTTTCTTT. It yields the protein CASSRGTGRTEAFF.

This chain links TRBV5-1 with TRBJ1-6, with a possible D match to TRBD1 (6 bases). The CDR3 length is 15 residues. Trimming stripped 0 bases from V and 6 bases from J, with 10 bases between. In germline, CDR1 is SGHRS, CDR2 YFSETQ. CDR3 sequence (DNA): TGCGCCAGCAGCTTGGGAACAGGGAGTAATTCACCCCTCCACTTT. It specifies CASSLGTGSNSPLHF. The full variable domain, in which reference TRBV5-1 and TRBJ1-6 provide the parts outside the CDR3, is KAGVTQTPRYLIKTRGQQVTLSCSPISGHRSVSWYQQTPGQGLQFLFEYFSETQRNKGNFPGRFSGRQFSNSRSEMNVSTLELGDSALYLCASSLGTGSNSPLHFGNGTRLTVT.

This chain joins TRBV6-1 and TRBJ2-1; D unclear. The CDR3 runs to 15 residues. Germline V gene sequence: CDR1 MNHNS, CDR2 SASEGT. V was cut by 3 bases and J by 5 bases, with 14 bases left in between. CDR3 coding DNA: TGTGCCAGCAGTGAGACCGCCCGGCCCAACAATGAGCAGTTCTTC. The encoded protein is CASSETARPNNEQFF.

The chain employs TRBV28 and TRBJ2-1; D gene ambiguous. This CDR3 has 12 amino acids. Germline V gene lookup returns CDR1 MDHEN and CDR2 SYDVKM. V dropped 6 bases and J dropped 9 bases, with 12 bases sitting between them. CDR3 protein: CASSTTQSEQFF. The DNA for the CDR3 is TGTGCCAGCAGCACCACCCAGAGTGAGCAGTTCTTC.

V and J are TRBV19 and TRBJ1-5; D is unresolved. The V end was cut by 6 bases, the J end by 0 bases, with 9 bases between. The CDR3 is 14 amino acids. Germline V gene lookup returns CDR1 LNHDA and CDR2 SQIVND (reference sequence). The CDR3: CASRSDYSNQPQHF. CDR3 bases: TGTGCCAGTAGGTCAGATTATAGCAATCAGCCCCAGCATTTT.

The chain recombines TRBV3-1 (or the pseudogene TRBV3-2) with TRBJ1-1, with unresolved D. The germline V gene encodes CDR1 LGHDT and CDR2 YNNKEL (reference sequence). The V and J ends lost 2 bases and 7 bases respectively, with 14 bases between them. The CDR3 contains 14 residues. CDR3 loop: CASSQFAQKNEAFF. DNA for the CDR3: TGTGCCAGCAGCCAATTTGCCCAGAAGAATGAAGCTTTCTTT.

This chain links TRBV6-5 with TRBJ1-1; possibly TRBD1 for D (5 bases). Trimming took off 5 bases at V and 0 bases at J, with 13 bases between the two ends. The CDR3 is 15 amino acids. Per the germline V gene, CDR1 is MNHEY and CDR2 is SVGAGI. CDR3: CASSPKLTVNTEAFF. The DNA of the CDR3 is TGTGCCAGCAGTCCAAAATTGACAGTGAACACTGAAGCTTTCTTT.

This chain links TRBV11-2 with TRBJ1-4; unclear D gene. The CDR3 has 12 amino acids. V lost 5 bases and J 7 bases, leaving 8 bases between the germline ends. CDR1 and CDR2 from the germline V gene are SGHAT and FQNNGV. Here the CDR3 DNA reads TGTGCCAGCAGCCCCTCTGCTGAAAAACTGTTTTTT. Protein product: CASSPSAEKLFF.

The V gene is TRBV19, the J gene TRBJ2-2; 8 bases align to TRBD2. The CDR3 has 17 amino acids. V lost 3 bases and J lost 4; bases outside the gene matches: 10. The germline CDR1 and CDR2 sequences are LNHDA and SQIVND (reference sequence). The CDR3 here is CASSIPAGVASTGELFF. DNA for the CDR3: TGTGCCAGTAGTATCCCAGCGGGAGTTGCGAGCACCGGGGAGCTGTTTTTT.

V is TRBV29-1 and J is TRBJ1-2, with D tentatively TRBD1 (5 bases). Germline V CDR1 and CDR2: SQVTM, ANQGSEA. The CDR3 is 11 residues long. The V gene lost 7 bases and the J gene lost 9 bases, with 15 bases spanning the gap. Here the CDR3 reads CSGLFRERYTF. Written as DNA, the CDR3 is TGCAGCGGCCTATTCAGGGAACGCTACACCTTC.

The table lists this clone with a count of one. The chain carries TRBV6-5 and TRBJ2-7; D is perhaps TRBD2 (6 bases). The germline V gene has CDR1 MNHEY and CDR2 SVGAGI. V gave up 6 bases and J gave up 7 bases, with 19 bases separating them. CDR3 size: 14 residues. This chain's CDR3 is CASSGGLEVGEQYF. CDR3 nucleotide sequence: TGTGCCAGCAGCGGAGGGTTGGAAGTCGGGGAGCAGTACTTC.

V usage is TRBV11-2 and J usage is TRBJ2-7, with D maybe TRBD1 (5 bases). The V end was cut by 2 bases, the J end by 5 bases, with 16 bases between. The CDR3 sequence is 15 residues long. The germline CDR1 and CDR2 sequences are SGHAT and FQNNGV. For the CDR3, the DNA is TGTGCCAGCAGCTTACAGGGATCTGGGGTCAACGAGCAGTACTTC. Residues: CASSLQGSGVNEQYF.

This chain joins TRBV5-1 and TRBJ1-1; possibly TRBD1 for D (6 bases). The CDR3 is 15 amino acids. The ends were cut back, 0 bases at V and 1 base at J, with 10 bases in the middle. The germline V gene encodes CDR1 SGHRS and CDR2 YFSETQ. This CDR3 is CASSLVIRGNTEAFF. The CDR3 DNA follows: TGCGCCAGCAGCTTGGTTATCAGGGGGAACACTGAAGCTTTCTTT.

The rearrangement uses TRBV3-1 (or the pseudogene TRBV3-2) and TRBJ1-6; D is ambiguous. V was cut by 1 base and J by 9 bases, with 10 bases left in between. Germline CDR1 reads LGHDT; CDR2 reads YNNKEL (reference sequence). CDR3 size: 14 residues. CDR3 DNA sequence: TGTGCCAGCAGCCAAGCTGTCACCCGTTCACCCCTCCACTTT. It specifies CASSQAVTRSPLHF.

This chain connects TRBV9 to TRBJ2-3; 7 nucleotides match TRBD1. Per germline, CDR1 SGDLS and CDR2 YYNGEE. The V and J ends lost 4 bases and 2 bases, in that order; junction bases with no gene match: 10. This CDR3 region has 16 residues. The CDR3 sequence is CASSTRDRGFTDTQYF. DNA for the CDR3: TGTGCCAGCAGCACTCGGGACAGAGGCTTCACAGATACGCAGTATTTT.

This chain uses TRBV4-1 with TRBJ1-2, with D possibly being TRBD1 (6 bases). The CDR3 has 15 amino acids. In germline, CDR1 is MGHRA, CDR2 YSYEKL. The ends were cut back, 5 bases at V and 2 bases at J, with 15 bases in the middle. The CDR3 here is CASSWPGGQNYGYTF. The CDR3 nucleotides are TGCGCCAGCAGCTGGCCTGGGGGGCAAAACTATGGCTACACCTTC.

The rearrangement uses TRBV2 and TRBJ2-7; 7 positions match TRBD2. From germline, CDR1 is SNHLY and CDR2 FYNNEI. The CDR3 totals 15 residues. V was clipped by 3 bases and J by 2 bases; unmatched bases: 7. DNA of the CDR3: TGTGCCAGCAGTGAGGGGCTAGCGGTTCCCTACGAGCAGTACTTC. Encoded protein: CASSEGLAVPYEQYF. The variable domain in full, with the rest retrieved from reference TRBV2 and TRBJ2-7, is EPEVTQTPSHQVTQMGQEVILRCVPISNHLYFYWYRQILGQKVEFLVSFYNNEISEKSEIFDDQFSVERPDGSNFTLKIRSTKLEDSAMYFCASSEGLAVPYEQYFGPGTRLTVT.